Below are 27 T cell receptor beta chains sequenced from a single sample in a study of shared clonotypes between healthy human individuals. TCRdb keeps only in-frame clones here, not all; method: immunoSEQ multiplex PCR. The sample holds 2,500,000 or so clones, about 92% seen once. Sequences were obtained from naive CD4+ T cells sorted from blood. Subset given: CD45RA+ positively selected. The source is a man aged 18 to 30 in good health.

The J gene is TRBJ2-5, the V gene TRBV6-1; TRBD2 agrees at 11 bases. V dropped 4 bases and J dropped 3; count of bases not matched to a gene: 4. CDR1 MNHNS and CDR2 SASEGT come from the germline V gene. The length of the CDR3 is 15 residues. The CDR3 loop is CASSGWGLAEETQYF. The CDR3, as DNA: TGTGCCAGCAGTGGGTGGGGACTAGCGGAAGAGACCCAGTACTTC.

The chain recombines TRBV6-5 with TRBJ2-7; 7 bases fit TRBD1. The trim removed 4 bases at V and 2 bases at J, leaving 8 bases unmatched. CDR3 length equals 15 residues. Germline assignment: CDR1 MNHEY and CDR2 SVGAGI. Written as DNA, the CDR3 is TGTGCCAGCAGTTTAGATACAGGGGTCCCCTACGAGCAGTACTTC. It specifies CASSLDTGVPYEQYF.

The chain couples TRBV5-1 to TRBJ1-3; D uncertain. Germline-derived CDR1 and CDR2 are SGHRS and YFSETQ. Trimming left V 4 bases short and J 0 bases short, with 11 bases between. The CDR3 covers 15 residues. The CDR3 DNA reads as TGCGCCAGCAGCCCGGACTTCCACTCTGGAAACACCATATATTTT. It specifies CASSPDFHSGNTIYF.

The V gene is TRBV15, the J gene TRBJ2-1; weak D call: TRBD2 (7 bases). Trimming shortened V by 0 bases and J by 1 base, and 10 bases separated the two germline ends. There are 16 residues in the CDR3. From germline, CDR1 is LNHNV and CDR2 YYDKDF (reference sequence). CDR3 sequence (DNA): TGTGCCACCAGCAGAGAAGGGGGGGAGTCCTACAATGAGCAGTTCTTC. As protein: CATSREGGESYNEQFF.

In its sample, this clone was seen a few times. J is TRBJ1-1 and V is TRBV19, with TRBD1 as a possible D gene (5 bases). The V end lost 7 bases, the J end lost 1 base, and 13 bases lay between the germline ends. CDR3 length: 14 amino acids. Germline-derived CDR1 and CDR2 are LNHDA and SQIVND (reference sequence). In DNA, the CDR3 is TGTGCCAGTACAACGAGGGACCCGAACACTGAAGCTTTCTTT. Residues: CASTTRDPNTEAFF.

The rearrangement uses TRBV27 and TRBJ1-6; D unresolved. The CDR3 has 16 residues. The germline CDR1 and CDR2 sequences are MNHEY and SMNVEV (reference sequence). V shed 2 bases and J shed 7 bases, with 15 bases lying between them. The CDR3 DNA follows: TGTGCCAGCAGTTTACTCGGCAGCTTAAGCAATTCACCCCTCCACTTT. This encodes CASSLLGSLSNSPLHF.

This sequence joins TRBV6-5 and TRBJ2-7; D unresolved. The V end lost 0 bases, the J end lost 1 base, and 4 bases lay between the germline ends. CDR3 length: 13 residues. Germline-derived CDR1 and CDR2 are MNHEY and SVGAGI. CDR3 bases: TGTGCCAGCAGTTACTCGAAATCCTACGAGCAGTACTTC. This translates into CASSYSKSYEQYF.

CDR3 sequence reads: CASSASQKGEKLFF. CDR3 DNA: TGTGCCAGTAGTGCGTCCCAGAAGGGTGAAAAACTGTTTTTT. The chain recombines TRBV19 with TRBJ1-4; no reliable D call. Trimming removed 5 bases at V and 7 bases at J, with 14 bases between. The CDR3 has 14 residues. Germline CDR1 is LNHDA and CDR2 is SQIVND (reference sequence).

CDR3 nucleotide sequence: TGTGCCAGCAGGCCGGGACTAGCGACACCGGTTGAGCAGTTCTTC. Protein sequence: CASRPGLATPVEQFF. The chain links TRBV6-1 to TRBJ2-1; 10 bases match TRBD2. Per the germline V gene, CDR1 is MNHNS and CDR2 is SASEGT. With 6 bases clipped from V and 9 bases from J, the junction kept 11 bases outside the gene matches. CDR3 size: 15 residues.

The chain joins TRBV5-4 to TRBJ2-7, with D tentatively TRBD1 or TRBD2 (5 bases each). Per germline, CDR1 SGHNT and CDR2 YYREEE (reference sequence). V was pared by 3 bases and J by 3 bases, with 10 bases between. This CDR3 is built from 13 residues. In DNA form, the CDR3 reads TGTGCCAGCAGCTCACGGGACCACTACGAGCAGTACTTC. Translating it yields CASSSRDHYEQYF.

V is TRBV19 and J is TRBJ1-1; TRBD1 might be the D (6 bases). The CDR3 totals 13 residues. Germline lookup yields CDR1 LNHDA and CDR2 SQIVND (reference sequence). Trimming removed 5 bases from V and 7 bases from J, with 14 bases in between. CDR3 sequence (DNA): TGTGCCAGTAGTTCCACGACAGGAGTTGAAGCTTTCTTT. Translation: CASSSTTGVEAFF.

With regard to this clone: Other DNA sequences from this sample encode an identical CDR3 as well. The gene calls are TRBV5-1 and TRBJ2-7; TRBD1 might be the D (5 bases). This CDR3 comprises 13 residues. Germline CDR1 is SGHRS and CDR2 is YFSETQ. V dropped 0 bases and J dropped 2 bases, with 6 bases sitting between them. The CDR3 DNA sequence: TGCGCCAGCAGCTTGGACAGGCCCTACGAGCAGTACTTC. This translates into CASSLDRPYEQYF.

V is TRBV23-1 and J is TRBJ1-3; D ambiguous. TRBV23-1 is an open reading frame whose function is uncertain. There are 18 residues in the CDR3. V gave up 7 bases and J gave up 0 bases, with 22 bases separating them. The CDR3 DNA sequence: TGCGCCAGCAATCCTGAACGCGCAGTTAGTTCCTCTGGAAACACCATATATTTT. It is translated as CASNPERAVSSSGNTIYF.

This chain connects TRBV6-1 to TRBJ2-2, with D hard to call. V shed 7 bases and J shed 4 bases, with 13 bases lying between them. CDR1 and CDR2 from the germline V gene are MNHNS and SASEGT. The CDR3 spans 14 residues. CDR3 sequence reads: CASTSSPGTGELFF. The DNA of the CDR3 is TGTGCCAGCACCTCGTCCCCCGGCACCGGGGAGCTGTTTTTT.

The CDR3 here is CASSFLATPGTDTQYF. The CDR3 region has the DNA TGTGCCAGCAGCTTTCTAGCGACCCCTGGCACAGATACGCAGTATTTT. This chain joins TRBV5-6 and TRBJ2-3, with D perhaps matching TRBD2 (6 bases). The germline CDR1 and CDR2 sequences are SGHDT and YYEEEE. The CDR3 loop spans 16 amino acids. The germline V and J ends were trimmed by 2 bases and 1 base, with 14 bases remaining between them.

The genes are TRBV5-4 and TRBJ2-5; TRBD2 agrees at 8 bases. CDR1 and CDR2 from the germline V gene are SGHNT and YYREEE (reference sequence). The V and J ends lost 5 bases and 1 base, in that order; junction bases with no gene match: 7. CDR3 length: 15 amino acids. The CDR3 nucleotides read TGTGCCAGCAGTCGCGGGGGGACCTCCCAAGAGACCCAGTACTTC. Its translation: CASSRGGTSQETQYF.

This chain connects TRBV19 to TRBJ1-2, with D tentatively TRBD1 (6 bases). The V gene lost 7 bases and the J gene lost 1 base, with 13 bases spanning the gap. The CDR3 covers 14 residues. Looked up from germline, CDR1 is LNHDA and CDR2 is SQIVND (reference sequence). This CDR3 is CASTGQSVNYGYTF. Here the CDR3 DNA reads TGTGCCAGTACCGGACAGAGCGTTAACTATGGCTACACCTTC.

The chain joins TRBV6-1 to TRBJ2-2; TRBD2 is a possible D gene (6 bases). CDR3 length: 15 residues. V was pared by 5 bases and J by 4 bases, with 14 bases between. Germline CDR1 reads MNHNS; CDR2 reads SASEGT. CDR3 sequence: CASSTGVAGTGELFF. CDR3 coding DNA: TGTGCCAGCAGTACGGGGGTCGCGGGCACCGGGGAGCTGTTTTTT.

The chain couples TRBV10-3 to TRBJ2-3; possibly TRBD2 for D (5 bases). The germline CDR1 and CDR2 sequences are ENHRY and SYGVKD. Between the trimmed V and J ends, which lost 9 bases and 5 bases, there was a span of 15 bases. This CDR3 comprises 13 residues. The CDR3 sequence is CAMADSSRDTQYF. In DNA form, the CDR3 reads TGTGCCATGGCGGACTCCTCCCGAGATACGCAGTATTTT.

This clone occurred a few times. The junction differs from germline at one of its ends, possibly a read error. This chain connects TRBV5-1 to TRBJ1-3, with 11 bases identical to TRBD1. This CDR3 contains 12 residues. Germline V gene data show CDR1 as SGHRS and CDR2 as YFSETQ. The CDR3 DNA reads TGCGCCAGCAGCCTACCGGACAGGGGGCATGTTTTT. This translates into CASSLPDRGHVF.

The chain has TRBV18 and TRBJ2-5; 9 bases align to TRBD2. The trim removed 3 bases at V and 5 bases at J, leaving 7 bases unmatched. The germline V gene encodes CDR1 KGHSH and CDR2 LQKENI. CDR3 length equals 15 residues. The CDR3 region has the DNA TGTGCCAGCTCACCTAGGGGACTAGCTTGGGAGACCCAGTACTTC. It codes for CASSPRGLAWETQYF.

The chain joins TRBV14 to TRBJ2-7, with D perhaps TRBD1 (5 bases). This CDR3 region has 12 residues. The V end was cut by 4 bases, the J end by 4 bases, with 8 bases between. The germline V gene encodes CDR1 SGHDN and CDR2 FVKESK. CDR3 coding DNA: TGTGCCAGCAGCCGGACAACGTACGAGCAGTACTTC. Amino acid sequence: CASSRTTYEQYF. The complete variable domain, with remaining parts taken from reference TRBV14 and TRBJ2-7, reads EAGVTQFPSHSVIEKGQTVTLRCDPISGHDNLYWYRRVMGKEIKFLLHFVKESKQDESGMPNNRFLAERTGGTYSTLKVQPAELEDSGVYFCASSRTTYEQYFGPGTRLTVT.

This clone was observed a single time. V gene TRBV5-4 combines with J gene TRBJ2-7; the D is unclear. Germline V CDR1 and CDR2: SGHNT, YYREEE (reference sequence). Trimming removed 0 bases from V and 5 bases from J, with 6 bases in between. This CDR3 contains 12 residues. CDR3 loop: CASSLAGNEQYF. In DNA, the CDR3 is TGTGCCAGCAGCTTGGCCGGTAACGAGCAGTACTTC.

The gene calls are TRBV25-1 and TRBJ1-1, with 10 bases lining up with TRBD1. This CDR3 is 14 amino acids long. From germline, CDR1 is MGHDK and CDR2 SYGVNS. Losses at the gene ends were 6 bases for V and 4 bases for J; bases not matched to a gene: 5. CDR3: CASRGQGTSTEAFF. The CDR3 coding sequence is TGTGCCAGCAGGGGACAGGGGACGAGCACTGAAGCTTTCTTT.

This clone was detected a few times. The chain couples TRBV7-9 to TRBJ1-5; D gene uncertain. This CDR3 is built from 15 residues. The V end lost 0 bases, the J end lost 3 bases, and 9 bases lay between the germline ends. The germline V gene has CDR1 SEHNR and CDR2 FQNEAQ (reference sequence). The CDR3 loop reads CASSLAEGPNQPQHF. The CDR3 coding sequence is TGTGCCAGCAGCTTAGCGGAGGGTCCCAATCAGCCCCAGCATTTT.

The rearrangement links TRBV4-1 to TRBJ2-4; perhaps TRBD2 as D (6 bases). Trimming took off 0 bases at V and 2 bases at J, with 11 bases between the two ends. The CDR3 totals 16 residues. CDR1 MGHRA and CDR2 YSYEKL come from the germline V gene. CDR3 DNA: TGCGCCAGCAGCCAAGAGGGGGGACCCACCAAAAACATTCAGTACTTC. As protein: CASSQEGGPTKNIQYF.

The chain combines TRBV27 with TRBJ2-5; 7 bases are a match to TRBD1. CDR3 length equals 15 residues. J was trimmed by 4 bases and V by 3 bases; bases with no gene match: 8. The germline CDR1 and CDR2 sequences are MNHEY and SMNVEV (reference sequence). CDR3 DNA sequence: TGTGCCAGCAGTTTGGGGCCGACAGGGTTAGAGACCCAGTACTTC. Protein product: CASSLGPTGLETQYF.